This T cell receptor (beta chain) was identified in a study of shared clonotypes between healthy human individuals. General study points: The study found roughly 5% of naive CD4 clonotypes shared across a few donors. The rarefaction results pointed to incomplete sorted-subset sequencing despite large depth. Naive subsets usually exceeded memory subsets in estimated richness.

CDR3 size: 15 residues. Per germline, CDR1 SSHAT and CDR2 FNYEAQ (reference sequence). The V end lost 5 bases, the J end lost 2 bases, and 15 bases lay between the germline ends. Sequenced by immunoSEQ multiplex PCR; TCRdb stores in-frame clones only, minus some. The table has 2 million to 3 million clones, roughly 93% seen once. Of note for this clone: Its antigen is not known.

Donors comprised only Caucasian adults living in Nashville, Tennessee. This receptor was identified in a man aged 18 to 30 in good health. Some clones in this sample may be carry-over from other donors' samples. This chain links TRBV7-7 with TRBJ2-5; D is unresolved. The specimen was naive CD4+ T cells from PBMCs. The subset here: CD45RA+ positively selected. The CDR3 region is CASSQYASRQETQYF. The CDR3 DNA is TGTGCCAGCAGCCAATACGCCAGCAGACAAGAGACCCAGTACTTC.